The 22 T cell receptor beta chains reported below all come from one sample, sequenced in a study of early T cells in non-severe SARS-CoV-2 infection. TCRdb used MiXCR to reprocess the 5' RACE reads, holding one entry per CDR3 protein. The sample has roughly 30,000 distinct CDR3 sequences, 5.5% to 7% seen once. The sample consisted of whole blood. These receptors were obtained from an adult who was a healthcare worker with PCR-confirmed SARS-CoV-2 infection or an uninfected control (not recorded which).

The sample holds many counts of this clonotype. The chain links TRBV21-1 to TRBJ2-1; the table assigns TRBD1, which was not confirmed against the DNA. TRBV21-1 is noted as a pseudogene. The CDR3 contains 15 residues. The CDR3 region has the DNA TGTGCCAGCAGCAAAGGGGCAGGGCTCAACAATGAGCAGTTCTTC. It encodes CASSKGAGLNNEQFF.

This clonotype was recorded at least ten times. The chain couples TRBV7-2 to TRBJ1-1; no clear D. Looked up from germline, CDR1 is SGHTA and CDR2 is FQGNSA. The CDR3 extends over 13 amino acids. The ends were cut back, 2 bases at V and 1 base at J, with 5 bases in the middle. CDR3: CASSLPRNTEAFF. CDR3 nucleotides: TGTGCCAGCAGCTTACCCAGGAACACTGAAGCTTTCTTT. Looking up the rest from reference TRBV7-2 and TRBJ1-1 gives the full variable domain: GAGVSQSPSNKVTEKGKDVELRCDPISGHTALYWYRQSLGQGLEFLIYFQGNSAPDKSGLPSDRFSAERTGGSVSTLTIQRTQQEDSAVYLCASSLPRNTEAFFGQGTRLTVV.

This clonotype occurred many times. The CDR3 DNA reads as TGTGCCAGCAGCCAACTAGCGGGGTCCTACAATGAGCAGTTCTTC. It yields the protein CASSQLAGSYNEQFF. This sequence joins TRBV3-1 and TRBJ2-1, with TRBD2 matching 9 bases. The CDR3 covers 15 residues. Per germline, CDR1 LGHDT and CDR2 YNNKEL (reference sequence). The trim removed 2 bases at V and 1 base at J, leaving 0 bases unmatched.

A few counts support this clonotype. The genes are TRBV30 and TRBJ2-1; TRBD1 agrees at 9 bases. CDR3 length: 15 amino acids. With 6 bases clipped from V and 0 bases from J, the junction kept 6 bases outside the gene matches. Germline V CDR1 and CDR2: GTSNPN, SVGIG (reference sequence). CDR3: CACQRGQGSYNEQFF. CDR3 DNA sequence: TGTGCCTGCCAACGGGGACAGGGCTCCTACAATGAGCAGTTCTTC. Complete variable domain (other parts from reference TRBV30 and TRBJ2-1): SQTIHQWPATLVQPVGSPLSLECTVEGTSNPNLYWYRQAAGRGLQLLFYSVGIGQISSEVPQNLSASRPQDRQFILSSKKLLLSDSGFYLCACQRGQGSYNEQFFGPGTRLTVL.

Ten or more counts support this clonotype. This chain's CDR3 is CASSPARGFAEQFF. The CDR3 DNA is TGTGCCAGCAGCCCCGCCAGGGGATTTGCTGAGCAGTTCTTC. The chain recombines TRBV3-1 with TRBJ2-1, with a possible D match to TRBD1 (6 bases). V was trimmed by 4 bases and J by 9 bases, leaving 16 bases between them. The CDR3 extends over 14 amino acids. Germline assignment: CDR1 LGHDT and CDR2 YNNKEL (reference sequence).

This clonotype was counted at least ten times. The rearrangement joins TRBV28 to TRBJ1-2, with D hard to call. Trimming removed 2 bases at V and 1 base at J, with 11 bases between. The CDR3 covers 15 residues. The germline V gene has CDR1 MDHEN and CDR2 SYDVKM. The DNA for the CDR3 is TGTGCCAGCAGTTTACCGGGGAATCTTAACTATGGCTACACCTTC. This codes for CASSLPGNLNYGYTF.

In this sample, this clonotype turned up many times. The chain combines TRBV20-1 with TRBJ2-5; 7 positions match TRBD2. Germline values: CDR1 DFQATT, CDR2 SNEGSKA (reference sequence). After removal of 3 bases from V and 5 bases from J, the junction contained 3 bases not matched to a gene. The CDR3 consists of 12 residues. The CDR3 protein is CSARGGRETQYF. DNA of the CDR3: TGCAGTGCTAGGGGAGGGCGGGAGACCCAGTACTTC.

The sample holds many counts of this clonotype. The chain carries TRBV6-1 and TRBJ2-7, with D perhaps matching TRBD1 or TRBD2 (5 bases each). Trimming removed 4 bases from V and 7 bases from J, with 17 bases in between. The germline gives CDR1 MNHNS, CDR2 SASEGT. The CDR3 runs to 14 residues. In DNA, the CDR3 is TGTGCCAGCAGTGCTGGGGACGGCCGCAGGGAGCAGTACTTC. The encoded protein is CASSAGDGRREQYF.

This chain connects TRBV29-1 to TRBJ2-3; D is unresolved. Germline V gene sequence: CDR1 SQVTM, CDR2 ANQGSEA. V was trimmed by 4 bases and J by 5 bases, leaving 10 bases between them. CDR3 length: 12 amino acids. CDR3 DNA sequence: TGCAGCGTTGGTCAGAACGGAGATACGCAGTATTTT. It encodes CSVGQNGDTQYF.

The V gene is TRBV18, the J gene TRBJ1-2; possibly TRBD1 for D (5 bases). Trimming shortened V by 3 bases and J by 6 bases, and 14 bases separated the two germline ends. The germline V gene encodes CDR1 KGHSH and CDR2 LQKENI. The CDR3 covers 14 residues. CDR3 amino acids: CASSPGGDGHGYTF. For the CDR3, the DNA is TGTGCCAGCTCACCTGGAGGGGACGGTCATGGCTACACCTTC.

Many counts were recorded for this clonotype. The V call is TRBV15, the J call TRBJ1-2; TRBD1 is a possible D gene (6 bases). CDR1 and CDR2 from the germline V gene are LNHNV and YYDKDF (reference sequence). Trimming removed 5 bases from V and 5 bases from J, with 12 bases in between. This CDR3 region has 13 residues. Written as DNA, the CDR3 is TGTGCCACCAGCCGTACGACAGGATATGGCTACACCTTC. It specifies CATSRTTGYGYTF. Drawing the rest from reference TRBV15 and TRBJ1-2, the complete variable domain is DAMVIQNPRYQVTQFGKPVTLSCSQTLNHNVMYWYQQKSSQAPKLLFHYYDKDFNNEADTPDNFQSRRPNTSFCFLDIRSPGLGDTAMYLCATSRTTGYGYTFGSGTRLTVV.

The rearrangement joins TRBV4-1 to TRBJ1-4; no clear D. V lost 3 bases to trimming and J lost 3 bases, with 14 bases between them. The CDR3 runs 16 residues. Germline CDR1 and CDR2: MGHRA and YSYEKL. The CDR3 DNA is TGCGCCAGCAGCCAGGCACGACACGAATCTAATGAAAAACTGTTTTTT. Translated: CASSQARHESNEKLFF.

This clonotype was recorded at least ten times. CDR3 amino acids: CATCQAGGQETQYF. The CDR3 nucleotides read TGTGCCACATGCCAAGCGGGGGGTCAAGAGACCCAGTACTTC. This chain uses TRBV15 with TRBJ2-5; 9 bases fit TRBD2. This CDR3 has 14 amino acids. The ends lost 9 bases at V and 2 bases at J; junction bases unmatched: 7. Germline CDR1 is LNHNV and CDR2 is YYDKDF (reference sequence).

This clonotype is large (0.1 to 1%). This chain joins TRBV3-1 and TRBJ2-7, with D perhaps matching TRBD2 (6 bases). V was cut by 3 bases and J by 0 bases, with 9 bases left in between. The CDR3 runs 14 residues. CDR1 LGHDT and CDR2 YNNKEL come from the germline V gene (reference sequence). In DNA form, the CDR3 reads TGTGCCAGCAGCCAGGCGGGGAGCTCCTACGAGCAGTACTTC. Its protein is CASSQAGSSYEQYF.

The V and J genes are TRBV6-5 and TRBJ2-1; possible D gene TRBD1, 5 bases. Germline V gives CDR1 MNHEY, CDR2 SVGAGI. The CDR3 sequence is 15 residues long. V was cut by 6 bases and J by 0 bases, with 12 bases left in between. CDR3 DNA: TGTGCCAGCAGAATACAGGTCAGCTCCTACAATGAGCAGTTCTTC. Amino acid sequence: CASRIQVSSYNEQFF.

The chain has TRBV7-2 and TRBJ1-3; D is ambiguous. The ends were cut back, 5 bases at V and 3 bases at J, with 8 bases in the middle. The CDR3 covers 13 residues. The germline gives CDR1 SGHTA, CDR2 FQGNSA. The DNA for the CDR3 is TGTGCCAGCAGCCCAAACTTTGGAAACACCATATATTTT. Translation gives CASSPNFGNTIYF.

This clonotype was seen at least ten times. This rearrangement joins TRBV20-1 to TRBJ2-1, with 10 bases fitting TRBD1. CDR1 is DFQATT and CDR2 is SNEGSKA in the germline V gene (reference sequence). The V gene end was trimmed by 3 bases and the J gene end by 8 bases; junction bases not matched to a gene: 13. CDR3 length equals 16 residues. The CDR3 sequence: CSASDRGTGVMDEQFF. The CDR3 DNA sequence: TGCAGTGCTAGCGACAGGGGGACAGGGGTAATGGATGAGCAGTTCTTC.

This chain links TRBV6-1 with TRBJ2-2; D may be TRBD1 (5 bases). V was shortened by 6 bases and J by 1 base, with 9 bases between the two germline ends. CDR3 length: 14 residues. Per the germline V gene, CDR1 is MNHNS and CDR2 is SASEGT. The CDR3 loop is CASRTDRNTGELFF. The CDR3 nucleotides are TGTGCCAGCAGGACCGACAGGAACACCGGGGAGCTGTTTTTT.

This clonotype appeared many times. CDR3 loop: CASSQDGGAGANVLTF. The CDR3 region has the DNA TGCGCCAGCAGCCAAGATGGGGGGGCTGGGGCCAACGTCCTGACTTTC. The chain recombines TRBV4-3 with TRBJ2-6; TRBD2 matches 7 bases. Per the germline V gene, CDR1 is LGHNA and CDR2 is YSLEER. Unmatched junction bases numbered 1, after V lost 0 bases and J lost 2 bases. The CDR3 contains 16 residues.

This clonotype was recorded many times. This chain links TRBV20-1 with TRBJ1-1; TRBD1 is a possible D gene (5 bases). This CDR3 region has 13 residues. CDR1 is DFQATT, CDR2 SNEGSKA, per germline (reference sequence). The V end was cut by 8 bases, the J end by 5 bases, with 18 bases between. CDR3: CSLDTGIETEAFF. In DNA, the CDR3 is TGCAGTCTTGACACAGGTATAGAGACTGAAGCTTTCTTT.

This clonotype was counted many times. The gene calls are TRBV7-6 and TRBJ2-1, with 9 bases lining up with TRBD1. This CDR3 is built from 16 residues. After removal of 3 bases from V and 4 bases from J, the junction contained 7 bases not matched to a gene. Germline V gene sequence: CDR1 SGHVS, CDR2 FNYEAQ. CDR3 nucleotides: TGTGCCAGCAGCTTGTCCGGGACAGGGAAATACAATGAGCAGTTCTTC. Protein sequence: CASSLSGTGKYNEQFF.

This clonotype was seen ten or more times. The CDR3, as DNA: TGTGCCAGCAGACCGATACTTAGCGTGCGGCAGTTCTTC. Translated, it gives CASRPILSVRQFF. The chain carries TRBV6-5 and TRBJ2-1; TRBD2 might be the D (5 bases). The CDR3 totals 13 residues. Trimming removed 6 bases from V and 12 bases from J, with 18 bases in between. Per the germline V gene, CDR1 is MNHEY and CDR2 is SVGAGI.